The sample holds a few counts of the clone carrying this T cell receptor beta chain. Its specificity is unknown. This sample is drawn from a study of regulatory T cells in long-lasting Graves disease. Background on the study: For under 3 months, newly diagnosed Graves' patients had been taking antithyroid drugs.

The time point denotes: newly diagnosed GD, antithyroid drugs for less than 3 months. TCR sequences were obtained from RNA taken from PBMCs. V was shortened by 1 base and J by 3 bases, with 10 bases between the two germline ends. CDR1 WNHNN and CDR2 SYGVQD come from the germline V gene (reference sequence). The CDR3 contains 14 residues. General study results and limits: Relative to new patients (roughly 1,000), persistent patients exhibited greater sharing of public clonotypes (about 3,000). TCR diversity was lower in persistent Graves' patients than in newly diagnosed ones.

CDR3-region Arm-PCR and iRepertoire HTBI primers produced the TCR beta libraries. TCRdb fed the multiplex PCR reads into MiXCR, producing one record per CDR3 protein. This table has a few hundred thousand distinct CDR3 sequences, about 14% appearing once. The data were also submitted as part of a second study, on T cells in Graves' hyperthyroidism and ophthalmopathy. From that study: Most clonotypes that expanded in the thyroid above 0.001 also showed up in blood.

The source of this sequence is a man aged 25 to 40 with Graves disease. The sequencing here drew on peripheral blood mononuclear cells (PBMCs), taken at new diagnosis, from a patient treated with antithyroid drugs. The chain is built from TRBV10-1 and TRBJ2-7, with D possibly being TRBD2 (6 bases). CDR3 sequence: CASSEFTGSYEQYF. Written as DNA, the CDR3 is TGCGCCAGCAGTGAGTTTACCGGGAGCTACGAGCAGTACTTC.